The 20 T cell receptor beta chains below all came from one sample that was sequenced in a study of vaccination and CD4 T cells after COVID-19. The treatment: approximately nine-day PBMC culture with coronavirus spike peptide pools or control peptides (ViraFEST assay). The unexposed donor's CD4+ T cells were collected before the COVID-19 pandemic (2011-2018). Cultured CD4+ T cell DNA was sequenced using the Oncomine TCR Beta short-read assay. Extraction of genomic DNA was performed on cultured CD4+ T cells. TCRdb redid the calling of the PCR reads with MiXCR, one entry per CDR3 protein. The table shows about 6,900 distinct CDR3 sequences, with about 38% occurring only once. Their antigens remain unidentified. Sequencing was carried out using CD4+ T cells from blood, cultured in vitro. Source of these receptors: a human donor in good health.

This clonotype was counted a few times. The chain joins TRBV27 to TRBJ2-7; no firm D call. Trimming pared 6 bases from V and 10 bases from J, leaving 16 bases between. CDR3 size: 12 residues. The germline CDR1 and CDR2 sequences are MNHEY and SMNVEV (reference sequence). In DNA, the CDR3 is TGTGCCAGCAGAGACCCGCTTACGGTCCAGTACTTC. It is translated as CASRDPLTVQYF.

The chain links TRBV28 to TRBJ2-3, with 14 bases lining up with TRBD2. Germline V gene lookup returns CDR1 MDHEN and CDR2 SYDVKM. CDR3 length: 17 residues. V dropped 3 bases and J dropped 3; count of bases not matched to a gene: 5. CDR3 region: CASSLGLAGVGTDTQYF. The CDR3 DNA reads TGTGCCAGCAGTTTGGGACTAGCGGGAGTAGGAACAGATACGCAGTATTTT.

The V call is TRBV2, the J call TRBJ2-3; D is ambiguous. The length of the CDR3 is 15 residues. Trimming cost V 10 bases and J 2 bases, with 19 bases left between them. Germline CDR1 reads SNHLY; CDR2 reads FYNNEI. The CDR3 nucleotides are TGTGCCATCATAACTCCGGAGCCCAACACAGATACGCAGTATTTT. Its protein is CAIITPEPNTDTQYF.

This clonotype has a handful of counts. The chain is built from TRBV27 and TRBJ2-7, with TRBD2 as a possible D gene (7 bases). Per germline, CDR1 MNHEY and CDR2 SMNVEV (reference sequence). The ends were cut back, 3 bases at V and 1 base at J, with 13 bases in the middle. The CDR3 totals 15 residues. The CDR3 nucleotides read TGTGCCAGCAGTTTTTCGGGGGGCAGGTCCTACGAGCAGTACTTC. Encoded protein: CASSFSGGRSYEQYF.

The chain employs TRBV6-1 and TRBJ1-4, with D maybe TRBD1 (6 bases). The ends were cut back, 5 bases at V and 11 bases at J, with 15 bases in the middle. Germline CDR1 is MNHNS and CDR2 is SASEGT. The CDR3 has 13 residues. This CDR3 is CASSPQWGAKLFF. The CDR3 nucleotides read TGTGCCAGCAGTCCACAGTGGGGGGCGAAACTGTTTTTT.

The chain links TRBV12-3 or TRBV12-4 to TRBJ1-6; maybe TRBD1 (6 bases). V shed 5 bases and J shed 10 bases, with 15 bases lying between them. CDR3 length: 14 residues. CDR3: CASSPNGGRSPLHF. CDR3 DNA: TGTGCCAGCAGTCCCAATGGGGGCAGGTCACCCCTCCACTTT.

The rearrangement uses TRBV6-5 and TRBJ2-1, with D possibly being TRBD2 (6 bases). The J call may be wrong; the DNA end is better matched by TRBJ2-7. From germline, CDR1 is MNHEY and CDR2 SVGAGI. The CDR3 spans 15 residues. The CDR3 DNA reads TGTGCCAGCAGTTACGAGGGAGGAGCTCGTTACGAGCAGTACTTC. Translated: CASSYEGGARYEQYF.

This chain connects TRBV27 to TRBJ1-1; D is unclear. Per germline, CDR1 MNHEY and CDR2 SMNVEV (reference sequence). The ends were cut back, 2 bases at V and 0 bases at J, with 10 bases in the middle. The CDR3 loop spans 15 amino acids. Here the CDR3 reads CASSLVDEVNTEAFF. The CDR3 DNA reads TGTGCCAGCAGTTTAGTGGACGAGGTGAACACTGAAGCTTTCTTT.

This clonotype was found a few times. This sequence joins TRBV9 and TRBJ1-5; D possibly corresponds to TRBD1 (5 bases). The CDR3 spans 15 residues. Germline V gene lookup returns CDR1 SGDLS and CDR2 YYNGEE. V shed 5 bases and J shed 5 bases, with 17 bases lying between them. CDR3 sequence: CASSPRGSLDQPQHF. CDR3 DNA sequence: TGTGCCAGCAGTCCTAGGGGCAGCCTCGATCAGCCCCAGCATTTT.

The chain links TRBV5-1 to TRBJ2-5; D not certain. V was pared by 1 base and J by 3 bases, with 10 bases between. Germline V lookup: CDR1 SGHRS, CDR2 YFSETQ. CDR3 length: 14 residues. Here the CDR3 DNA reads TGCGCCAGCAGCTTGCTGGGGAATGAAGAGACCCAGTACTTC. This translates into CASSLLGNEETQYF.

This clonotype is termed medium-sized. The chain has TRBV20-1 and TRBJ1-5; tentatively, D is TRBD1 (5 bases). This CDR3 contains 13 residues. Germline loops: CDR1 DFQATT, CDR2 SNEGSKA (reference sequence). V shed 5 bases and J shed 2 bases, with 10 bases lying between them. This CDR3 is CSAQGLGNQPQHF. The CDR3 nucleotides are TGCAGTGCTCAGGGTTTGGGCAATCAGCCCCAGCATTTT.

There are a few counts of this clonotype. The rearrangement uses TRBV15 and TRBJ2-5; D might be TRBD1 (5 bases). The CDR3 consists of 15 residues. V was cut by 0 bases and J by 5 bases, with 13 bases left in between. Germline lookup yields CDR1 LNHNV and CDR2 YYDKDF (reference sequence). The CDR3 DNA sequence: TGTGCCACCAGCAGAGATAAAGGGGTTCAGGAGACCCAGTACTTC. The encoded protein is CATSRDKGVQETQYF.

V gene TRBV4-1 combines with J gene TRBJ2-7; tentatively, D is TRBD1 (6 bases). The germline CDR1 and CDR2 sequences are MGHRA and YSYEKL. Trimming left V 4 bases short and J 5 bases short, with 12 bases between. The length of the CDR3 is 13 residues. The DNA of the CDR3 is TGCGCCAGCAGCCGTAATCCAGGGGACGAGCAGTACTTC. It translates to CASSRNPGDEQYF.

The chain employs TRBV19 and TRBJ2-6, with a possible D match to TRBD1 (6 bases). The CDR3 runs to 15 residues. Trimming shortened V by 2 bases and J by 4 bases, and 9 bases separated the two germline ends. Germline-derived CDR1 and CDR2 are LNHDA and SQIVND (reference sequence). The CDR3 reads CASSIRGIGANVLTF. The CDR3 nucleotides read TGTGCCAGTAGTATAAGGGGGATCGGGGCCAACGTCCTGACTTTC.

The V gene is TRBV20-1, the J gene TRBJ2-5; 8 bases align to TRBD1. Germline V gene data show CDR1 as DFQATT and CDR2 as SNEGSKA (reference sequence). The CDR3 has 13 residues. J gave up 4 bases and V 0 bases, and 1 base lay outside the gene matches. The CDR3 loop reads CSARDRGLETQYF. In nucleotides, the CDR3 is TGCAGTGCTAGAGACAGGGGGCTAGAGACCCAGTACTTC.

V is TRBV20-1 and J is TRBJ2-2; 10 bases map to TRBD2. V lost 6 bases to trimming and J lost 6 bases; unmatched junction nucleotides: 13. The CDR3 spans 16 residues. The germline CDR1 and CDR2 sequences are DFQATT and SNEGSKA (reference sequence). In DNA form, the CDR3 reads TGCAGTGCAAAGTCGGGTGCTAGCGGGAGTCCCGGGGAGCTGTTTTTT. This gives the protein CSAKSGASGSPGELFF.

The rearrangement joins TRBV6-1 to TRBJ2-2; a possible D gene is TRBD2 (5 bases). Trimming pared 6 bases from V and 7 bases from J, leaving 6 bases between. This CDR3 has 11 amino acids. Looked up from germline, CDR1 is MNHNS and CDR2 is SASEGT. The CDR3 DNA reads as TGTGCCAGCAGAGAGGGCGGGGAGCTGTTTTTT. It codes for CASREGGELFF.

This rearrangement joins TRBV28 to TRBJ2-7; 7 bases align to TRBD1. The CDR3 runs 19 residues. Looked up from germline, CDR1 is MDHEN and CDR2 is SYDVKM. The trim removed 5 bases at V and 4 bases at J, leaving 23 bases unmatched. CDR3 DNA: TGTGCCAGCAGTCACATAACCCTGACAGGGTTGGCAGTGAGGTACGAGCAGTACTTC. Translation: CASSHITLTGLAVRYEQYF.

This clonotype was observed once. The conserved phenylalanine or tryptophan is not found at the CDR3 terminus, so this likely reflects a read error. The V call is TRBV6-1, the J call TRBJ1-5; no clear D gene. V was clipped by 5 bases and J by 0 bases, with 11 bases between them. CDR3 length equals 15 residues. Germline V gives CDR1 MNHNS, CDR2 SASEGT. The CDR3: CASSPVGSSNQPQHI. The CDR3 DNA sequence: TGTGCCAGCAGTCCCGTGGGGAGTAGCAATCAGCCCCAGCATATT.

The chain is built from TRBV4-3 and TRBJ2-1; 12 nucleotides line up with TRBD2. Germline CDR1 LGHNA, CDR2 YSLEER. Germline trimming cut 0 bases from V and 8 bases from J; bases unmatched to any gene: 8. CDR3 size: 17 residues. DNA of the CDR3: TGCGCCAGCAGCCAAGATGTAGCTAGCGGGAGGGCGGATGAGCAGTTCTTC. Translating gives CASSQDVASGRADEQFF.